This TCR beta chain was sequenced in a study of CD8+CD57+ T cells in acquired aplastic anemia. It was genomic DNA that served as the template for profiling TCR beta VDJ and CDR3. In TCRdb, the reads were re-called with MiXCR into one record per CDR3 protein. The data show 170,000 or so distinct CDR3 sequences, 55% to 65% seen once. This clonotype was picked up many times. The antigen remains undetermined. Regarding the study as a whole: The study found no significant CD8+ Simpson's diversity difference between patients and controls. The study identified 25 to 30 CD8+ CDR3 sequences shared by patients and controls.

Germline-derived CDR1 and CDR2 are SGHRS and YFSETQ. The CDR3 has 14 residues. Between the trimmed V and J ends, which lost 0 bases and 5 bases, there was a span of 11 bases. Flow cytometry had shown expanded CD8+CD57+ cells in the patients chosen for sequencing. All participating patients were living with severe acquired aplastic anemia. No therapy had been given to the patients at the time of blood sampling. Sequencing used sorted CD4+, CD8+, or CD8+CD57+ T cells (not recorded which) from PBMCs. The TCR sequence derives from a human donor with aplastic anemia. This chain uses TRBV5-1 with TRBJ1-1, with no clear D. The CDR3: CASSLVRLGTEAFF. In nucleotides, the CDR3 is TGCGCCAGCAGCTTGGTGCGGTTAGGAACTGAAGCTTTCTTT.